The clone carrying this T cell receptor (beta chain) was counted once. The antigen is not known. Naive CD8 isolation took CD45RO-negative cells positively selected for CCR7 and excluded terminally differentiated effector memory CD45RA+ cells. Assay used: immunoSEQ multiplex PCR; TCRdb lists only in-frame clones, some missing. There are over 2 million clones in the sample; over 85% occur only once, and roughly 1% lies in the top ten. Trimming at V came to 4 bases and at J to 2 bases, leaving 1 base not matched to a gene. Germline values: CDR1 MNHEY, CDR2 SMNVEV (reference sequence). The CDR3 runs to 15 residues. The data are from a study of shared clonotypes between healthy human individuals. Overall study results and limits: Owing to a small donor count, the genetic and exposure-history diversity represented was limited.

The receptor was isolated from a man aged 18 to 29 in good health. The chain employs TRBV27 and TRBJ2-3; 12 bases agree with TRBD2. The sample comprised naive CD8+ T cells sorted from blood. The CDR3 bases are TGTGCCAGCAGTTGGACTAGCGGGAACACAGATACGCAGTATTTT. It yields the protein CASSWTSGNTDTQYF.